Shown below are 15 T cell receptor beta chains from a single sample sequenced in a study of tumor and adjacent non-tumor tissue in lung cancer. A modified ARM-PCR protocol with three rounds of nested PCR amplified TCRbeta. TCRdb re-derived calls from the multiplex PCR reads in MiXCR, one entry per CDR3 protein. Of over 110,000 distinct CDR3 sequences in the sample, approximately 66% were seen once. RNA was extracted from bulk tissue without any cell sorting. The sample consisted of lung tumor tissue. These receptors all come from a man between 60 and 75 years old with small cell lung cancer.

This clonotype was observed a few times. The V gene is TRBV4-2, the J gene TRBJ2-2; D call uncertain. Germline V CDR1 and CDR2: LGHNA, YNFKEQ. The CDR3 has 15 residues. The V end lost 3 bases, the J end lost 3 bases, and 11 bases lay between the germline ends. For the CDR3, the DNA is TGTGCCAGCAGCCAGGGCAGCCTTTACACCGGGGAGCTGTTTTTT. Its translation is CASSQGSLYTGELFF.

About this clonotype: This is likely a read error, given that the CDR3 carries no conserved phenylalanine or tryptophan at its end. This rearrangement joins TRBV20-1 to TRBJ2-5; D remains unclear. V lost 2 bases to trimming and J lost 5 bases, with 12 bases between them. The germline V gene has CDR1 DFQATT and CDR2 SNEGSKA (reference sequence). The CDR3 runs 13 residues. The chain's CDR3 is CSARLDAWETQYL. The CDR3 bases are TGCAGTGCTAGATTGGACGCTTGGGAGACCCAGTACCTC.

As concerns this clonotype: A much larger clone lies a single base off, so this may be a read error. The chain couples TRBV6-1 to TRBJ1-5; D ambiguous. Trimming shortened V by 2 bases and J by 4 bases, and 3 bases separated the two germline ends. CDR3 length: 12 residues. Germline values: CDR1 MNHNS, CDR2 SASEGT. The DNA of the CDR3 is TGTGCCAGCAGTGAATCAAATCAGCCCCAGCATTTT. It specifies CASSESNQPQHF.

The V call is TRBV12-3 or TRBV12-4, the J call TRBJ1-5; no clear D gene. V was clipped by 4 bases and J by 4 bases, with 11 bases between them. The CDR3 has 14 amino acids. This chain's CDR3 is CASSSSRGNQPQHF. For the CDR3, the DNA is TGTGCCAGCAGTTCCTCGCGGGGAAATCAGCCCCAGCATTTT.

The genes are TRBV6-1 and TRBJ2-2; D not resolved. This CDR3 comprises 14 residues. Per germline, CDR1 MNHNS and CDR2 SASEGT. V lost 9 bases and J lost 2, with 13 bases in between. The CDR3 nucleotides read TGTGCCAGTCTTTGGGGTTCCAACACCGGGGAGCTGTTTTTT. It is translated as CASLWGSNTGELFF.

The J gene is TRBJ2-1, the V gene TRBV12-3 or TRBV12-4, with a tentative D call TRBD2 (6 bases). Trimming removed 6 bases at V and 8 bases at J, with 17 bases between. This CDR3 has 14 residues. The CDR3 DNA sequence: TGTGCCAGCAGGACCGGGAGTAGCTCATATGAGCAGTTCTTC. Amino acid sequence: CASRTGSSSYEQFF.

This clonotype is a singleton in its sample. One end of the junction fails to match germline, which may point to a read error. CDR3 loop: CANSYSVFCNYGYTF. DNA of the CDR3: TGTGCCAACAGTTACTCGGTCTTCTGTAACTACGGCTACACCTTC. This chain joins TRBV6-5 and TRBJ1-2; D unresolved. CDR3 size: 15 residues. Looked up from germline, CDR1 is MNHEY and CDR2 is SVGAGI.

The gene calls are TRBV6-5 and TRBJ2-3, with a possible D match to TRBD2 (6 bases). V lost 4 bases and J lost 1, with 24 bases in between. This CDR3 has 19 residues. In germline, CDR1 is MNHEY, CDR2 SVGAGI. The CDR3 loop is CASSFSRRGWPAGTDTQYF. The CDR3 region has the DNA TGTGCCAGCAGTTTCTCGAGGAGGGGATGGCCAGCTGGCACAGATACGCAGTATTTT.

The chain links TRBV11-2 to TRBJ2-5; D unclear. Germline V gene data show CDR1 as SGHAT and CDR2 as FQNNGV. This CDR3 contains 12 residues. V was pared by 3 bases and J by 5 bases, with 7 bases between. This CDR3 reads CASSFIEETQYF. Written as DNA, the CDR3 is TGTGCCAGCAGCTTCATTGAGGAGACCCAGTACTTC.

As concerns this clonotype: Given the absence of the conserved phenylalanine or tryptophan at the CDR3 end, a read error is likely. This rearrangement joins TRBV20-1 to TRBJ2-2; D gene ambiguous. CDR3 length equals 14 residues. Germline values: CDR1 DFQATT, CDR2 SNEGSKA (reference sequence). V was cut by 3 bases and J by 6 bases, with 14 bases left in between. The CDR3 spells CSASPGLVSGELFL. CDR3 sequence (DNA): TGCAGTGCTAGCCCTGGATTAGTTTCCGGGGAGCTGTTTTTA.

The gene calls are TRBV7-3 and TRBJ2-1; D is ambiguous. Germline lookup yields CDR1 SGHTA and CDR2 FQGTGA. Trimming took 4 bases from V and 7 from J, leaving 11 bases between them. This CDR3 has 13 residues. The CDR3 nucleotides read TGTGCCAGCAGCTCCTCTACCGAGAATGAGCAGTTCTTC. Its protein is CASSSSTENEQFF.

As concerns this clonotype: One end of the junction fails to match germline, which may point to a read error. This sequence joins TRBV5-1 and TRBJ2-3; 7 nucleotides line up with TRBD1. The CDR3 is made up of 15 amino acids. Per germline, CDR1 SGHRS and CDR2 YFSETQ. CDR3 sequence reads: CASRLGQPNTDTQYF. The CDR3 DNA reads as TGCGCCAGCAGATTGGGACAGCCAAACACAGATACACAGTATTTT.

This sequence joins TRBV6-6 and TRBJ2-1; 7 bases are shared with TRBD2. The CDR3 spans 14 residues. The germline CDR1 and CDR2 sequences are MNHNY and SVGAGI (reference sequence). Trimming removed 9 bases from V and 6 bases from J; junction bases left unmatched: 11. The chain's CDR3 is CASSRQAGSNEQFF. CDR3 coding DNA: TGTGCCAGTTCCAGACAAGCGGGGAGCAATGAGCAGTTCTTC.

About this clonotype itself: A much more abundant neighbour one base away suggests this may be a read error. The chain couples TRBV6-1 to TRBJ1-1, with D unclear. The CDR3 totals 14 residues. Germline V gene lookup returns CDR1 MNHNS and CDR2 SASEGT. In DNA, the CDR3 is TGTACCAGCACAATCAGGTGGCAGGACACTGAAGCTTTCTTT. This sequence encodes CTSTIRWQDTEAFF.

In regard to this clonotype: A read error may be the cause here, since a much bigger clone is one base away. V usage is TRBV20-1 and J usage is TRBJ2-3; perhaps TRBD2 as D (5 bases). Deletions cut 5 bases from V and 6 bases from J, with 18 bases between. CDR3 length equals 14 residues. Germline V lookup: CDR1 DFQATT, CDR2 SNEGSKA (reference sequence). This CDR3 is CSALGSYLADTQYF. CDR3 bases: TGCAGTGCTCTGGGGTCCTACCTAGCTGATACGCAGTATTTT.